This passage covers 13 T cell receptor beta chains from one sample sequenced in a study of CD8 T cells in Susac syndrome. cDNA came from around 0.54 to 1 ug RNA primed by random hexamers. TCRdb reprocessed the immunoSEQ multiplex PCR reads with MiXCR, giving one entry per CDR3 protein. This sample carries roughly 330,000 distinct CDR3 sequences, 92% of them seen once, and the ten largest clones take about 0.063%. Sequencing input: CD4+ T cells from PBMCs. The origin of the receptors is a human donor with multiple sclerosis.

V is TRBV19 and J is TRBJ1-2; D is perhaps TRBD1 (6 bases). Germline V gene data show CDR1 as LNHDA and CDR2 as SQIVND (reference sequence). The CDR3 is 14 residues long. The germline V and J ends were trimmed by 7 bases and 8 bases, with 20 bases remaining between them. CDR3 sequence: CASKDARAGEGYTF. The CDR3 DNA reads TGTGCCAGTAAGGATGCCCGAGCAGGGGAGGGCTACACCTTC.

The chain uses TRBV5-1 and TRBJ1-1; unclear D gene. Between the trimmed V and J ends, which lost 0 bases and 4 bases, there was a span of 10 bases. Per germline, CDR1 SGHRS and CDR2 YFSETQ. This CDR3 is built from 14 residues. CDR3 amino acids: CASSLGGVTTEAFF. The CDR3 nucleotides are TGCGCCAGCAGCTTGGGTGGGGTGACCACTGAAGCTTTCTTT.

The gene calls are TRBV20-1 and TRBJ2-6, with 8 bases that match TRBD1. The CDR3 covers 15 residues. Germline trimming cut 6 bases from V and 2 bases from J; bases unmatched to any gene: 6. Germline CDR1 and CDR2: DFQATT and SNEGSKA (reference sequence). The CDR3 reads CSAPDRAAGANVLTF. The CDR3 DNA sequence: TGCAGTGCCCCGGACAGGGCGGCTGGGGCCAACGTCCTGACTTTC.

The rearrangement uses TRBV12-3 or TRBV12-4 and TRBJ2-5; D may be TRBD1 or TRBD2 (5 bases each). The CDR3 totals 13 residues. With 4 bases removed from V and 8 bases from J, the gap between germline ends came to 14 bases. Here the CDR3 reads CASSSEGLLTQYF. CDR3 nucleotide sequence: TGTGCCAGCAGTTCTGAGGGGTTGCTTACCCAGTACTTC.

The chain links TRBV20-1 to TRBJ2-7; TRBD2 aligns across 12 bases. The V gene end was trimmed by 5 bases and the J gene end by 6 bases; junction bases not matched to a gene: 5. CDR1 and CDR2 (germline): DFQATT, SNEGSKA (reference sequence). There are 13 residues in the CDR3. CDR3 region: CSAQLTSGGEQYF. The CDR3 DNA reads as TGCAGTGCTCAACTGACTAGCGGGGGCGAGCAGTACTTC.

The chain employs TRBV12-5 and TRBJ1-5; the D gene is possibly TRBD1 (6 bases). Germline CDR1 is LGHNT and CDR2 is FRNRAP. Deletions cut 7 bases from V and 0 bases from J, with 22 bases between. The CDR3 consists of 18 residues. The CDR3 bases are TGTGCTAGTGCCGGCGGTGGAGGGGGTCTCAATAGCAATCAGCCCCAGCATTTT. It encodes CASAGGGGGLNSNQPQHF.

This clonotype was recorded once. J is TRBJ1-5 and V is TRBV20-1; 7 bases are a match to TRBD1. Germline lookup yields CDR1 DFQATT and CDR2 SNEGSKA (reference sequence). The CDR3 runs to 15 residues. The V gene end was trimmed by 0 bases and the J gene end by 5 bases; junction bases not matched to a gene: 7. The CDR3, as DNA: TGCAGTGCTAGAGATCATGACAGGGCTGATCAGCCCCAGCATTTT. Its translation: CSARDHDRADQPQHF.

The CDR3 is CASILQGTNTGELFF. CDR3 nucleotides: TGTGCCTCTATATTACAGGGGACGAACACCGGGGAGCTGTTTTTT. V is TRBV30 and J is TRBJ2-2; 7 nucleotides line up with TRBD1. After removal of 7 bases from V and 0 bases from J, the junction contained 8 bases not matched to a gene. The CDR3 runs to 15 residues. Germline assignment: CDR1 GTSNPN and CDR2 SVGIG (reference sequence).

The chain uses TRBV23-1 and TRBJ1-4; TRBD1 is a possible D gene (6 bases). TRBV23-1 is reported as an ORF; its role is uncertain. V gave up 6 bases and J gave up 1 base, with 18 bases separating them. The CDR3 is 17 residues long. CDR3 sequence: CASSPKQGSGTNEKLFF. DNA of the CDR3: TGCGCCAGCAGCCCTAAACAGGGATCGGGAACTAATGAAAAACTGTTTTTT.

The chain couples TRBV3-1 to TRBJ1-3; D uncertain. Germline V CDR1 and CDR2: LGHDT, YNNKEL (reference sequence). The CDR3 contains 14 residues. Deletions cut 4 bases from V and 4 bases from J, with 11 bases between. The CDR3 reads CASSPRLIGNTIYF. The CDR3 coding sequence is TGTGCCAGCAGCCCCAGACTGATCGGAAACACCATATATTTT.

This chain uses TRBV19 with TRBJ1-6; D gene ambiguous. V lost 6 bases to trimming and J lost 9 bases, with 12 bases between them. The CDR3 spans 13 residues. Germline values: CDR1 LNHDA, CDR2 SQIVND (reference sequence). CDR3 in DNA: TGTGCCAGTAGCCCAGAGACACTTTCACCCCTCCACTTT. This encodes CASSPETLSPLHF. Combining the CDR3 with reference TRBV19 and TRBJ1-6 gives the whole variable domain DGGITQSPKYLFRKEGQNVTLSCEQNLNHDAMYWYRQDPGQGLRLIYYSQIVNDFQKGDIAEGYSVSREKKESFPLTVTSAQKNPTAFYLCASSPETLSPLHFGNGTRLTVT.

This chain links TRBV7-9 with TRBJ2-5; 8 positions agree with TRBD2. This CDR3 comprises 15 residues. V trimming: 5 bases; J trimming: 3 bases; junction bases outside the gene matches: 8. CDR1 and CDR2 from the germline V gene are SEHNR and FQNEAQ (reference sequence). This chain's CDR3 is CASSEPGLGKETQYF. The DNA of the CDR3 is TGTGCCAGCAGCGAACCGGGACTAGGGAAAGAGACCCAGTACTTC.

The CDR3 DNA reads TGCGCCAGCGCGATCCAGACAACAGGGAACACTGAAGCTTTCTTT. Encoded protein: CASAIQTTGNTEAFF. The chain employs TRBV5-1 and TRBJ1-1; a possible D gene is TRBD1 (5 bases). With 7 bases removed from V and 1 base from J, the gap between germline ends came to 17 bases. Germline CDR1 reads SGHRS; CDR2 reads YFSETQ. This CDR3 contains 15 residues.